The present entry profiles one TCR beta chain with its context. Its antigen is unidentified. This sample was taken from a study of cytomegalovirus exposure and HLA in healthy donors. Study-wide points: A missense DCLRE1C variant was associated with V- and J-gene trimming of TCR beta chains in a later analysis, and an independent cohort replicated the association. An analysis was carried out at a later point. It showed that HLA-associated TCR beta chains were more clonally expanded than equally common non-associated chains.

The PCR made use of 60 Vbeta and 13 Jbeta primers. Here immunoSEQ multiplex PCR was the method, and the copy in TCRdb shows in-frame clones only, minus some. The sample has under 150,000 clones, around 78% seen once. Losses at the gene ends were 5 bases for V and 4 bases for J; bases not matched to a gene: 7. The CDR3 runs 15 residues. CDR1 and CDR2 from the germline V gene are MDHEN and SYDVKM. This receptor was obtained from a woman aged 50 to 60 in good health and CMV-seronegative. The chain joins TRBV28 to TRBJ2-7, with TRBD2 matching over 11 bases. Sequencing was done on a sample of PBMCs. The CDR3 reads CASSQLAGALYEQYF. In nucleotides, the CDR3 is TGTGCCAGCAGTCAACTAGCGGGAGCCCTATACGAGCAGTACTTC. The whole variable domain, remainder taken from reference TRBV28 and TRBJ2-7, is DVKVTQSSRYLVKRTGEKVFLECVQDMDHENMFWYRQDPGLGLRLIYFSYDVKMKEKGDIPEGYSVSREKKERFSLILESASTNQTSMYLCASSQLAGALYEQYFGPGTRLTVT.